This T cell receptor (beta chain) stems from a study of cytomegalovirus exposure and HLA in healthy donors. Study as a whole: There were 117 million unique TCR beta sequences, drawn from about 179 million T cells, in an earlier analysis.

Study observations and caveats: Among the CMV-associated chains, a few were confirmed in vitro as specific for CMV antigens.

The CDR3 spans 13 residues. Trimming cost V 8 bases and J 3 bases, with 10 bases left between them. The germline gives CDR1 MNHEY, CDR2 SMNVEV (reference sequence). Comments on this clone: The target antigen is unknown.

13 Jbeta primers and 60 Vbeta primers were used for the PCR. In the source study's methods: Roughly 81 million unique TCR beta chains, 9 million to 11 million shared, were counted in a later analysis. Clones were sequenced by immunoSEQ multiplex PCR, and TCRdb holds only the in-frame ones, with some missing. V and J calls and clone size are copied from that table; D and trimming were computed from the DNA. The sample shows some 85,000 clones, about four fifths of them seen only once. This receptor was taken from a woman aged 45-59 years in good health and CMV-seronegative. Input material: PBMCs. V gene TRBV27 combines with J gene TRBJ1-4; D ambiguous. The CDR3 loop is CASGRSPNEKLFF. The CDR3 DNA reads TGTGCCAGCGGGAGATCGCCTAATGAAAAACTGTTTTTT.